One and the same sample provided the 7 T cell receptor beta chains below, sequenced in a study of blood T cell repertoires in COVID-19. Sequencing was performed with immunoSEQ multiplex PCR; in TCRdb, only in-frame clones are kept and a portion is missing. Of 230,000 or so clones listed, approximately 79% are singletons. Material: peripheral blood. Every receptor here comes from a human donor in a cohort sampled during active COVID-19.

The V gene is TRBV4-1, the J gene TRBJ2-5; possibly TRBD2 for D (6 bases). The germline V and J ends were trimmed by 1 base and 4 bases, with 13 bases remaining between them. This CDR3 comprises 15 residues. Germline V gene sequence: CDR1 MGHRA, CDR2 YSYEKL. This CDR3 is CASSQGRGSRETQYF. CDR3 DNA sequence: TGCGCCAGCAGCCAAGGACGGGGGAGTCGAGAGACCCAGTACTTC.

This clone has only one observation. V and J are TRBV29-1 and TRBJ2-7, with D unresolved. CDR3 length: 11 residues. V was cut by 2 bases and J by 4 bases, with 6 bases left in between. Germline V gene lookup returns CDR1 SQVTM and CDR2 ANQGSEA. CDR3 coding DNA: TGCAGCGTTGAAAACGGTTACGAGCAGTACTTC. It is translated as CSVENGYEQYF.

This chain joins TRBV28 and TRBJ2-1; 9 nucleotides agree with TRBD1. The CDR3 is made up of 16 amino acids. Germline CDR1 is MDHEN and CDR2 is SYDVKM. The J segment lost 7 bases and the V segment lost 4 bases, leaving 11 bases of the junction unmatched. The CDR3 DNA sequence: TGTGCCAGCAGTTCGCCCTCCGGGACAGGGTGGAATGAGCAGTTCTTC. This gives the protein CASSSPSGTGWNEQFF.

This chain uses TRBV28 with TRBJ2-7, with 9 bases fitting TRBD2. V lost 4 bases, J lost 1 base, and 11 bases stayed unmatched. The CDR3 contains 17 residues. CDR1 and CDR2 (germline): MDHEN, SYDVKM. Here the CDR3 DNA reads TGTGCCAGCAGTTCTCACTTAGCGGGAGCTCCATCCTACGAGCAGTACTTC. Amino acid sequence: CASSSHLAGAPSYEQYF.

The chain joins TRBV7-2 to TRBJ2-3, with D maybe TRBD2 (5 bases). The CDR3 extends over 15 amino acids. Looked up from germline, CDR1 is SGHTA and CDR2 is FQGNSA. V lost 0 bases, J lost 1 base, and 8 bases lay in between. DNA of the CDR3: TGTGCCAGCAGCTTAGCGGCGGGTCGCACAGATACGCAGTATTTT. It translates to CASSLAAGRTDTQYF. Full variable domain (rest looked up from reference TRBV7-2 and TRBJ2-3): GAGVSQSPSNKVTEKGKDVELRCDPISGHTALYWYRQSLGQGLEFLIYFQGNSAPDKSGLPSDRFSAERTGGSVSTLTIQRTQQEDSAVYLCASSLAAGRTDTQYFGPGTRLTVL.

The chain employs TRBV7-2 and TRBJ2-7; D unclear. The germline V gene encodes CDR1 SGHTA and CDR2 FQGNSA. V lost 4 bases and J 4 bases, leaving 8 bases between the germline ends. The CDR3 runs to 12 residues. The CDR3 DNA reads TGTGCCAGCAGCTCCGCGAGGTACGAGCAGTACTTC. As protein: CASSSARYEQYF. The full variable domain, its missing parts supplied by reference TRBV7-2 and TRBJ2-7, is GAGVSQSPSNKVTEKGKDVELRCDPISGHTALYWYRQSLGQGLEFLIYFQGNSAPDKSGLPSDRFSAERTGGSVSTLTIQRTQQEDSAVYLCASSSARYEQYFGPGTRLTVT.

The V gene is TRBV28, the J gene TRBJ2-7; D might be TRBD1 (5 bases). Germline lookup yields CDR1 MDHEN and CDR2 SYDVKM. The CDR3 loop spans 14 amino acids. V was shortened by 3 bases and J by 4 bases, with 13 bases between the two germline ends. This CDR3 reads CASSLSRVRYEQYF. CDR3 bases: TGTGCCAGCAGTTTGAGCAGGGTGCGGTACGAGCAGTACTTC.